This T cell receptor beta chain was retrieved from a study of sequential checkpoint blockade in melanoma. Turning to the study itself: TCRβ was sequenced from DNA of approximately 91 pretreatment tumors. After nivolumab or ipilimumab alone, approximately 22 patients had week-13 rebiopsies.

CDR3 length: 14 residues. V was shortened by 4 bases and J by 6 bases, with 10 bases between the two germline ends. Germline lookup yields CDR1 SGHNT and CDR2 YENEEA. The table came from immunoSEQ multiplex PCR; TCRdb's copy has only in-frame clones and leaves some out. The table lists under 6,500 clones, roughly 18% of them singletons. This clone was seen ten or more times. Antigen: not known. The treatment here: randomized to nivolumab then ipilimumab (arm A) or the reverse (arm B). Study-wide results and limits: Patients with week-13 increases in T-cell fraction and clonality benefited about 30 times more often. Pretreatment TIL clonality tracked with response in the nivolumab-first arm.

The material sequenced was tumor tissue (inferred from file names), taken from a patient given nivolumab and ipilimumab in sequence. The chain has TRBV11-3 and TRBJ1-6, with D possibly being TRBD1 (6 bases). This receptor was identified in a human donor with melanoma. The CDR3 loop reads CASSSWTVNSPLHF. Here the CDR3 DNA reads TGTGCCAGCAGCTCCTGGACAGTTAATTCACCCCTCCACTTT.